Below, 7 T cell receptor beta chains from the same sample are listed, as sequenced in a study of shared clonotypes between healthy human individuals. The table came from immunoSEQ multiplex PCR; TCRdb's copy has only in-frame clones and leaves some out. Of 2 million to 2.5 million clones listed, roughly 94% are singletons. Sequences were obtained from naive CD4+ T cells sorted from blood. The subset: CD45RA+ positively selected. All receptors derive from a man aged 18 to 29 in good health.

This clone was detected once. The J gene is TRBJ2-4, the V gene TRBV27; no firm D call. The V end lost 4 bases, the J end lost 6 bases, and 10 bases lay between the germline ends. The CDR3 totals 13 residues. Germline lookup yields CDR1 MNHEY and CDR2 SMNVEV (reference sequence). The CDR3 spells CASSSDPRNIQYF. The CDR3 bases are TGTGCCAGCAGTTCCGACCCCCGAAACATTCAGTACTTC.

The chain couples TRBV6-5 to TRBJ2-7; 10 bases align to TRBD2. The CDR3 runs to 15 residues. Per the germline V gene, CDR1 is MNHEY and CDR2 is SVGAGI. The trim removed 5 bases at V and 9 bases at J, leaving 13 bases unmatched. The DNA for the CDR3 is TGTGCCAGCAGTAGGGGGGGAACTCTAGCGGGAGTGCAGTACTTC. Its protein product is CASSRGGTLAGVQYF.

This clone was recorded only once. The V gene is TRBV6-6, the J gene TRBJ2-3; either TRBD1 or TRBD2 may fit D (5 bases each). Between the trimmed V and J ends, which lost 6 bases and 4 bases, there was a span of 14 bases. CDR3 size: 14 residues. Germline CDR1 MNHNY, CDR2 SVGAGI (reference sequence). In nucleotides, the CDR3 is TGTGCCAGCAGCCTCGGGACCTCGGCAGATACGCAGTATTTT. Translated: CASSLGTSADTQYF.

The gene calls are TRBV5-1 and TRBJ1-2; 7 bases line up with TRBD1. The germline CDR1 and CDR2 sequences are SGHRS and YFSETQ. There are 15 residues in the CDR3. J was trimmed by 6 bases and V by 3 bases; bases with no gene match: 11. CDR3 DNA: TGCGCCAGCAGCTCGGGGGGACAGAGTTTTAATGGCTACACCTTC. This encodes CASSSGGQSFNGYTF.

The chain recombines TRBV28 with TRBJ1-2, with TRBD1 identical over 8 bases. CDR1 and CDR2 from the germline V gene are MDHEN and SYDVKM. V trimming: 3 bases; J trimming: 1 base; junction bases outside the gene matches: 16. CDR3 length: 19 residues. This chain's CDR3 is CASSFFSIGQGAGNYGYTF. CDR3 nucleotides: TGTGCCAGCAGTTTCTTTTCAATAGGCCAGGGGGCGGGTAACTATGGCTACACCTTC.

The rearrangement links TRBV11-1 to TRBJ2-7; 7 bases fit TRBD2. Trimming removed 5 bases from V and 6 bases from J; junction bases left unmatched: 10. CDR1 SGHAT and CDR2 FQDESV come from the germline V gene (reference sequence). The CDR3 has 14 residues. The CDR3 sequence is CASSPWTRNAEQYF. CDR3 DNA: TGTGCCAGCAGCCCCTGGACTAGGAATGCCGAGCAGTACTTC.

V usage is TRBV7-2 and J usage is TRBJ2-1; the match to TRBD2 covers 13 bases. The CDR3 runs 16 residues. Unmatched junction bases numbered 2, after V lost 3 bases and J lost 3 bases. The germline V gene encodes CDR1 SGHTA and CDR2 FQGNSA. CDR3 bases: TGTGCCAGCAGCTTGACTAGCGGGAGGAACTACAATGAGCAGTTCTTC. Protein: CASSLTSGRNYNEQFF.